This passage covers 10 T cell receptor beta chains from one sample sequenced in a study of T and B cells in COVID-19 patients. BIOMED2 TRB-A/B primer pools were used in multiplex TRB PCR. Each CDR3 protein gets one entry after TCRdb re-called the multiplex PCR reads with MiXCR. The sample has 24,000 or so distinct CDR3 sequences; about 33% are singletons. Each TRB amplification used roughly 220-550 ng of genomic DNA from blood. The sample taken for sequencing was blood. These TCRs come from a human donor who had recovered from COVID-19.

V and J are TRBV5-4 and TRBJ1-6, with D perhaps matching TRBD1 (6 bases). There are 15 residues in the CDR3. V was pared by 5 bases and J by 8 bases, with 17 bases between. Germline V gene sequence: CDR1 SGHNT, CDR2 YYREEE (reference sequence). Here the CDR3 DNA reads TGTGCCAGCAGTTCCGGACAGCGGTCTTATTCACCCCTCCACTTT. It codes for CASSSGQRSYSPLHF. The whole variable domain, filled in from reference TRBV5-4 and TRBJ1-6, reads ETGVTQSPTHLIKTRGQQVTLRCSSQSGHNTVSWYQQALGQGPQFIFQYYREEENGRGNFPPRFSGLQFPNYSSELNVNALELDDSALYLCASSSGQRSYSPLHFGNGTRLTVT.

This clonotype was observed a few times. J is TRBJ1-1 and V is TRBV12-3 or TRBV12-4; D may be TRBD1 (5 bases). CDR3 size: 14 residues. V was cut by 3 bases and J by 0 bases, with 8 bases left in between. Here the CDR3 DNA reads TGTGCCAGCAGTTTGGGACGCTTGAACACTGAAGCTTTCTTT. Its translation is CASSLGRLNTEAFF.

V is TRBV4-2 and J is TRBJ2-2; TRBD1 matches 7 bases. This CDR3 has 17 residues. Trimming at V came to 2 bases and at J to 4 bases, leaving 10 bases not matched to a gene. Germline loops: CDR1 LGHNA, CDR2 YNFKEQ. CDR3 protein: CASSQWTPGQITGELFF. The DNA for the CDR3 is TGTGCCAGCAGCCAATGGACGCCGGGACAGATCACCGGGGAGCTGTTTTTT.

This chain links TRBV27 with TRBJ2-2; TRBD2 aligns across 9 bases. Trimming at V came to 2 bases and at J to 7 bases, leaving 5 bases not matched to a gene. CDR3 size: 15 residues. Germline CDR1 MNHEY, CDR2 SMNVEV (reference sequence). CDR3 sequence reads: CASSLIAGVFGELFF. CDR3 nucleotide sequence: TGTGCCAGCAGTTTAATAGCGGGGGTGTTCGGGGAGCTGTTTTTT.

To note about this clonotype: At one end, the junction sequence differs from germline, possibly due to a read error. The V and J genes are TRBV7-6 and TRBJ2-5; D gene uncertain. The CDR3 runs to 17 residues. Germline loops: CDR1 SGHVS, CDR2 FNYEAQ. DNA of the CDR3: TGTGCCAGCAGCTTGTGGGCTTGGGCAGCCACCCAAGAGTCCCAGTACTTC. Its protein is CASSLWAWAATQESQYF. Based on the CDR3 plus reference TRBV7-6 and TRBJ2-5, the full variable domain is GAGVSQSPRYKVTKRGQDVALRCDPISGHVSLYWYRQALGQGPEFLTYFNYEAQQDKSGLPNDRFSAERPEGSISTLTIQRTEQRDSAMYRCASSLWAWAATQESQYFGPGTRLLVL.

This clonotype was seen more than once but under ten times. V gene TRBV6-5 combines with J gene TRBJ2-3, with D perhaps TRBD2 (5 bases). Germline values: CDR1 MNHEY, CDR2 SVGAGI. This CDR3 comprises 11 residues. Trimming cost V 7 bases and J 7 bases, with 9 bases left between them. The CDR3 spells CASIRGNTQYF. CDR3 nucleotide sequence: TGTGCCAGCATTCGAGGGAATACGCAGTATTTT.

This clonotype is termed medium-sized (0.01 to 0.1%). The chain links TRBV19 to TRBJ2-3; D unresolved. Trimming stripped 3 bases from V and 6 bases from J, with 13 bases between. The CDR3 spans 14 residues. Looked up from germline, CDR1 is LNHDA and CDR2 is SQIVND (reference sequence). This chain's CDR3 is CASSISWGSDTQYF. In nucleotides, the CDR3 is TGTGCCAGTAGTATTTCATGGGGATCCGATACGCAGTATTTT.

The V call is TRBV7-9, the J call TRBJ2-1, with TRBD1 matching over 9 bases. Germline V lookup: CDR1 SEHNR, CDR2 FQNEAQ (reference sequence). The trim removed 1 base at V and 4 bases at J, leaving 5 bases unmatched. The CDR3 loop spans 16 amino acids. The CDR3 region has the DNA TGTGCCAGCAGCTTAGGGACAGGGGCAGGATACAATGAGCAGTTCTTC. This encodes CASSLGTGAGYNEQFF. Full variable domain (rest looked up from reference TRBV7-9 and TRBJ2-1): DTGVSQNPRHKITKRGQNVTFRCDPISEHNRLYWYRQTLGQGPEFLTYFQNEAQLEKSRLLSDRFSAERPKGSFSTLEIQRTEQGDSAMYLCASSLGTGAGYNEQFFGPGTRLTVL.

This clonotype ranks as medium-sized. V is TRBV19 and J is TRBJ2-7; TRBD2 matches 13 bases. V shed 5 bases, J shed 0 bases, and the junction held 4 bases outside the gene matches. Germline CDR1 and CDR2: LNHDA and SQIVND (reference sequence). CDR3 length: 16 residues. Here the CDR3 DNA reads TGTGCCAGTAGTGCGAGACTAGCGGGGGGCTCCTACGAGCAGTACTTC. It translates to CASSARLAGGSYEQYF.

The chain uses TRBV5-1 and TRBJ2-2, with D perhaps matching TRBD1 or TRBD2 (5 bases each). Trimming left V 4 bases short and J 5 bases short, with 15 bases between. The CDR3 runs to 15 residues. CDR1 and CDR2 from the germline V gene are SGHRS and YFSETQ. The CDR3 region has the DNA TGCGCCAGCAGCGTCTGGGACCGAGGGACCGGGGAGCTGTTTTTT. Translation: CASSVWDRGTGELFF.